A selection of T cell receptor beta chains follows, all from one sample in a study of long-term antiretroviral therapy in people with HIV. Libraries were prepared by immunoSEQ multiplex PCR; TCRdb keeps only in-frame clonotypes and omits some of them. The sample contains approximately 17,000 clones, roughly 90% of which appear only once. The source was unsorted PBMCs, collected 0.7 years before starting antiretroviral therapy. The receptors come from a man aged 45 to 65 with HIV. Both conserved end residues are part of each CDR3. A D gene is named only where the DNA matches it firmly. Expanded clones are given a class, and other clones once, few, many or no size at all.

abundance,j_gene,d_gene,v_gene,CDR3aa,CDR3nt
.,TRBJ1-4,.,TRBV4-3,CASSHGQKGEKLFF,TGCGCCAGCAGCCACGGACAGAAAGGCGAAAAACTGTTTTTT
.,TRBJ1-1,.,TRBV19,CASSLTGYGHTEAFF,TGTGCCAGTAGTCTTACAGGGTATGGTCACACTGAAGCTTTCTTT
.,TRBJ1-2,.,TRBV30,CASIAGDPTYRGYTF,TGTGCCTCAATAGCTGGGGACCCCACTTATAGGGGCTACACCTTC
once,TRBJ2-3,.,TRBV7-9,CASSLVGDSTDTQYF,TGTGCCAGCAGCTTAGTAGGGGATAGCACAGATACGCAGTATTTT
few,TRBJ1-5,.,TRBV10-3,CAISESAAGQPQHF,TGTGCCATCAGTGAGTCCGCGGCGGGTCAGCCCCAGCATTTT
few,TRBJ2-7,TRBD1,TRBV7-3,CASSPPRQGRYF,TGTGCCAGCAGCCCACCCCGACAGGGTCGGTACTTC
.,TRBJ2-3,.,TRBV18,CASSQGAGDTQYF,TGTGCCAGCTCACAGGGTGCGGGCGATACGCAGTATTTT
.,TRBJ1-1,.,TRBV5-1,CASSSLGNTEAFF,TGCGCCAGCAGCTCCCTTGGGAACACTGAAGCTTTCTTT
.,TRBJ1-4,TRBD1,TRBV5-6,CASSSDWTGIDEKLFF,TGTGCCAGCAGCTCTGATTGGACAGGGATCGACGAAAAACTGTTTTTT
once,TRBJ1-1,.,TRBV7-2,CASSSRGGAGFPEAFF,TGTGCCAGCAGCTCCCGAGGAGGGGCTGGGTTCCCTGAAGCTTTCTTT
.,TRBJ2-7,.,TRBV5-1,CASTPRRDSYEQYF,TGCGCCAGCACCCCCCGTAGGGATTCCTACGAGCAGTACTTC
.,TRBJ2-1,TRBD1,TRBV14,CASSHHLRGRADEQFF,TGTGCCAGCAGCCATCACTTAAGGGGGCGAGCGGATGAGCAGTTCTTC
.,TRBJ2-1,TRBD1,TRBV19,CASSIWVGQGKADEQFF,TGTGCCAGTAGTATATGGGTCGGACAGGGGAAGGCCGATGAGCAGTTCTTC
once,TRBJ2-5,.,TRBV5-5,CASSLRLGQETQYF,TGTGCCAGCAGCTTGCGTCTCGGGCAAGAGACCCAGTACTTC
.,TRBJ2-7,.,TRBV5-4,CASSSELSPSQYF,TGTGCCAGCAGCTCGGAACTCTCCCCCTCGCAGTACTTC
.,TRBJ2-7,TRBD1,TRBV6-5,CASSYTPGGSYEQYF,TGTGCCAGCAGTTACACCCCAGGGGGCTCGTACGAGCAGTACTTC
.,TRBJ2-1,TRBD1,TRBV7-9,CASSLRVGDSSYNEQFF,TGTGCCAGCAGCCTTAGGGTGGGGGACAGCTCCTACAATGAGCAGTTCTTC
.,TRBJ2-7,TRBD2,TRBV5-1,CASSVTSGSSYEQYF,TGCGCCAGCAGCGTGACTAGCGGGAGCTCCTACGAGCAGTACTTC
few,TRBJ2-2,.,TRBV5-1,CASSSGTVNTGELFF,TGCGCCAGCAGCTCTGGGACGGTGAACACCGGGGAGCTGTTTTTT
.,TRBJ1-1,TRBD1,TRBV6-4,CASGGMTGATLMNTEAFF,TGTGCCAGCGGTGGTATGACAGGGGCGACCTTGATGAACACTGAAGCTTTCTTT
.,TRBJ1-2,TRBD1,TRBV5-1,CASSPTPGTGVYTF,TGCGCCAGCAGCCCGACCCCCGGGACAGGCGTCTACACCTTC
once,TRBJ2-1,TRBD2,TRBV7-2,CASSRGGPRSYNEQFF,TGTGCCAGCAGCCGCGGGGGGCCCCGCTCCTACAATGAGCAGTTCTTC
.,TRBJ2-5,.,TRBV27,CASTSTGGSETQYF,TGTGCCAGCACCTCGACTGGGGGCTCAGAGACCCAGTACTTC
.,TRBJ2-7,.,TRBV29-1,CSVGSGVEQYF,TGCAGCGTCGGTTCGGGGGTCGAGCAGTACTTC
.,TRBJ2-5,TRBD2,TRBV27,CASSLSLGLAGGRETQYF,TGTGCCAGCAGTTTATCGTTGGGACTAGCGGGGGGGAGAGAGACCCAGTACTTC
.,TRBJ2-7,.,TRBV5-4,CASSLPSSPEQYF,TGTGCCAGCAGCCTTCCTTCCTCCCCCGAGCAGTACTTC
.,TRBJ1-1,.,TRBV19,CASQQIGGEAFF,TGTGCCAGCCAACAGATTGGCGGGGAAGCTTTCTTT
.,TRBJ1-6,.,TRBV9,CASSVARTWDLNSPLHF,TGTGCCAGCAGCGTAGCGAGGACTTGGGATCTTAATTCACCCCTCCACTTT
.,TRBJ2-3,.,TRBV18,CASSPPGGIRTDTQYF,TGTGCCAGCTCACCACCTGGCGGGATCCGCACAGATACGCAGTATTTT
.,TRBJ2-5,.,TRBV5-1,CASSQRTQGRETQYF,TGCGCCAGCAGCCAGAGGACCCAGGGAAGAGAGACCCAGTACTTC
.,TRBJ2-2,TRBD2,TRBV7-9,CASSRGETGELFF,TGTGCCAGCAGCCGGGGGGAAACCGGGGAGCTGTTTTTT
.,TRBJ2-7,.,TRBV19,CASSIAGPIGPYEQYF,TGTGCCAGTAGTATAGCCGGACCCATAGGCCCCTACGAGCAGTACTTC
.,TRBJ2-2,.,TRBV7-7,CASSPQLAEYTGELFF,TGTGCCAGCAGCCCTCAATTAGCGGAGTACACCGGGGAGCTGTTTTTT
.,TRBJ2-7,TRBD1,TRBV7-3,CASSPDRGYEQYF,TGTGCCAGCAGCCCGGACAGGGGCTACGAGCAGTACTTC